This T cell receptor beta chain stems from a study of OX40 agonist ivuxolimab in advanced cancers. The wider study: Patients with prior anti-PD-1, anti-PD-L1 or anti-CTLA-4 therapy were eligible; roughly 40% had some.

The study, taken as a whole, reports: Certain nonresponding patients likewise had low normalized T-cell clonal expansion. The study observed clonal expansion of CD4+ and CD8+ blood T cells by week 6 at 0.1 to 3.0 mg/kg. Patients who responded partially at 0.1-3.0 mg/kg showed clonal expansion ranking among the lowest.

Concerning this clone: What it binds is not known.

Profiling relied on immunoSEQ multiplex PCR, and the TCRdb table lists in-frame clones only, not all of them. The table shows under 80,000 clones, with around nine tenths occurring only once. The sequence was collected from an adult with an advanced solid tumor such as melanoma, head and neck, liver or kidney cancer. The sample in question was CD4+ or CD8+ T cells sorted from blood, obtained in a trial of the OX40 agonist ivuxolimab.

DNA for the CDR3: TGTGCCAGTAGTCCGGGAATGGCTGGAAACACCATATATTTT. As protein: CASSPGMAGNTIYF. The chain uses TRBV19 and TRBJ1-3; D remains unclear. Germline CDR1 is LNHDA and CDR2 is SQIVND (reference sequence). V lost 5 bases and J lost 2, with 10 bases in between. The CDR3 runs to 14 residues. Variable domain in full (rest from reference TRBV19 and TRBJ1-3): DGGITQSPKYLFRKEGQNVTLSCEQNLNHDAMYWYRQDPGQGLRLIYYSQIVNDFQKGDIAEGYSVSREKKESFPLTVTSAQKNPTAFYLCASSPGMAGNTIYFGEGSWLTVV.